The 13 T cell receptor beta chains listed next were all sequenced from one sample in a study of regulatory T cells in long-lasting Graves disease. The time point here: newly diagnosed GD, antithyroid drugs for less than 3 months. Construction of the TCR library relied on RNA isolated from PBMCs. Arm-PCR with iRepertoire HTBI primers amplified the CDR3 regions for these TCR beta libraries. TCRdb recomputed calls from the multiplex PCR reads with MiXCR, one row per CDR3 protein. The sample includes 550,000 to 700,000 distinct CDR3 sequences, around 15% seen only once; the top ten take around 11%. This same sample was also part of a study on T cells in Graves' hyperthyroidism and ophthalmopathy.

This specimen consisted of peripheral blood mononuclear cells (PBMCs), obtained at new diagnosis, from a patient treated with antithyroid drugs. These TCRs come from a man between 18 and 35 years old with Graves disease.

In the case of this clonotype: With only one base between it and a far larger clone, this is likely a read error. The V call is TRBV13, the J call TRBJ1-5; no reliable D call. This CDR3 contains 16 residues. CDR1 is PRHDT, CDR2 FYEKMQ, per germline (reference sequence). CDR3 bases: TGTGTCAGCATGCGTGGGCGAGGATATAGCAATCAGCCCCAGCATTTT. Translation gives CVSMRGRGYSNQPQHF.

The chain combines TRBV28 with TRBJ2-7; perhaps TRBD2 as D (5 bases). CDR3 size: 17 residues. Germline V CDR1 and CDR2: MDHEN, SYDVKM. The V and J ends lost 10 bases and 6 bases respectively, with 31 bases between them. The CDR3 spells CANPFLICYSGFGEQYF. The CDR3, as DNA: TGTGCCAACCCCTTTTTAATATGCTACTCGGGATTCGGCGAGCAGTACTTC.

The sample holds many counts of this clonotype. The gene calls are TRBV20-1 and TRBJ2-7; D gene uncertain. The germline V gene encodes CDR1 DFQATT and CDR2 SNEGSKA (reference sequence). V was trimmed by 1 base and J by 0 bases, leaving 7 bases between them. CDR3 length equals 13 residues. CDR3: CSARAVFSYEQYF. Here the CDR3 DNA reads TGCAGTGCTAGAGCGGTTTTCTCCTACGAGCAGTACTTC.

Ten or more counts support this clonotype. This chain connects TRBV6-1 to TRBJ2-5; TRBD1 might be the D (5 bases). Looked up from germline, CDR1 is MNHNS and CDR2 is SASEGT. Trimming removed 6 bases at V and 4 bases at J, with 15 bases between. The CDR3 is 14 amino acids. CDR3 DNA: TGTGCCAGCAGGCCCCCTTGGGGCGGAGAGACCCAGTACTTC. Protein: CASRPPWGGETQYF.

This clonotype was seen a few times. The chain joins TRBV6-1 to TRBJ1-1, with D maybe TRBD1 (5 bases). The V end was cut by 3 bases, the J end by 4 bases, with 12 bases between. Germline CDR1 reads MNHNS; CDR2 reads SASEGT. The CDR3 has 14 amino acids. In DNA form, the CDR3 reads TGTGCCAGCAGTGACTACAGGCGATCCACTGAAGCTTTCTTT. Translating it yields CASSDYRRSTEAFF.

The sample holds many counts of this clonotype. This sequence joins TRBV30 and TRBJ2-3, with D uncertain. Germline-derived CDR1 and CDR2 are GTSNPN and SVGIG (reference sequence). The V gene lost 1 base and the J gene lost 0 bases, with 2 bases spanning the gap. The CDR3 runs to 12 residues. The CDR3 reads CAWSESTDTQYF. The CDR3, as DNA: TGTGCCTGGAGTGAAAGCACAGATACGCAGTATTTT.

V gene TRBV27 combines with J gene TRBJ2-5; D gene uncertain. Looked up from germline, CDR1 is MNHEY and CDR2 is SMNVEV (reference sequence). This CDR3 has 13 residues. Trimming left V 0 bases short and J 5 bases short, with 7 bases between. For the CDR3, the DNA is TGTGCCAGCAGTTTATCGGGCTGGGAGACCCAGTACTTC. This codes for CASSLSGWETQYF.

This clonotype has only a few counts. The V and J genes are TRBV7-3 and TRBJ1-1, with a tentative D call TRBD1 (5 bases). V lost 5 bases and J lost 4, with 14 bases in between. Germline CDR1 and CDR2: SGHTA and FQGTGA. CDR3 length equals 14 residues. The CDR3, as DNA: TGTGCCAGCAGCCCGGGGGGTTGGGGCACTGAAGCTTTCTTT. Its translation: CASSPGGWGTEAFF.

This clonotype came up a few times. This sequence joins TRBV6-1 and TRBJ1-1, with D unresolved. Trimming cost V 8 bases and J 0 bases, with 13 bases left between them. Per the germline V gene, CDR1 is MNHNS and CDR2 is SASEGT. CDR3 length equals 14 residues. DNA of the CDR3: TGTGCCAGCGTTCCGGACGGTATGAACACTGAAGCTTTCTTT. This translates into CASVPDGMNTEAFF.

This clonotype was counted ten times or more. The gene calls are TRBV28 and TRBJ2-7; 7 nucleotides line up with TRBD1. CDR3 length: 13 amino acids. Looked up from germline, CDR1 is MDHEN and CDR2 is SYDVKM. The ends lost 8 bases at V and 2 bases at J; junction bases unmatched: 6. CDR3 nucleotide sequence: TGTGCCAGCTTGGACAGGATAGCCTACGAGCAGTACTTC. Its translation is CASLDRIAYEQYF.

This chain links TRBV30 with TRBJ1-4; D not certain. The germline V gene has CDR1 GTSNPN and CDR2 SVGIG (reference sequence). With 3 bases removed from V and 8 bases from J, the gap between germline ends came to 13 bases. The CDR3 has 13 residues. The CDR3 is CAWRLSGAEKLFF. The CDR3 DNA reads TGTGCCTGGAGGCTCAGCGGTGCGGAAAAACTGTTTTTT.

This chain connects TRBV27 to TRBJ1-5, with a tentative D call TRBD1 (5 bases). The CDR3 covers 14 residues. Germline values: CDR1 MNHEY, CDR2 SMNVEV (reference sequence). V lost 3 bases and J lost 4, with 10 bases in between. The CDR3 DNA sequence: TGTGCCAGCAGTTTGCGTGGACAAAATCAGCCCCAGCATTTT. This codes for CASSLRGQNQPQHF.

In its sample, this clonotype was seen a few times. V is TRBV20-1 and J is TRBJ1-2; no clear D gene. This CDR3 spans 12 amino acids. The V gene's germline CDR1 is DFQATT and CDR2 SNEGSKA (reference sequence). V gave up 3 bases and J gave up 2 bases, with 7 bases separating them. CDR3 DNA sequence: TGCAGTGCTAGTAGGCAGAACTATGGCTACACCTTC. Translation: CSASRQNYGYTF.